A selection of T cell receptor beta chains follows, all from one sample in a study of T cells after yellow fever vaccination. TCRdb reprocessed the 5' RACE reads with MiXCR, giving one entry per CDR3 protein. The top ten clones hold approximately 24% of a sample with some 350,000 distinct CDR3 sequences, approximately 4% of them seen once. Sequencing used PBMCs, obtained 5 days after the yellow fever booster vaccination. The receptor set was obtained from a man aged 18 to 35 who received the YFV17D yellow fever vaccine. Each CDR3 is given with its conserved first and last residue. A D gene is named only where the DNA matches it firmly. A clone size is listed for some rows: how often the clone was seen (once, few, many), or a class if it is expanded.

d_call: NA
cdr3_length: 17
clone_size: NA
v_call: TRBV20-1
j_call: TRBJ2-3
cdr3_nt: TGCAGTGCTAGAGATCCCGGGACACAAGCGGGCCTAGATACGCAGTATTTT
cdr3_aa: CSARDPGTQAGLDTQYF

d_call: TRBD1
cdr3_length: 19
clone_size: few
v_call: TRBV9
j_call: TRBJ1-4
cdr3_nt: TGTGCCAGCAGCGTAGCGGATTGGGGGACAGGGCGAACGAATGAAAAACTGTTTTTT
cdr3_aa: CASSVADWGTGRTNEKLFF

d_call: TRBD2
cdr3_length: 16
clone_size: many
v_call: TRBV5-1
j_call: TRBJ2-1
cdr3_nt: TGCGCCAGCAGCGTGACTAGCGGGGGCATGGGGCATGAGCAGTTCTTC
cdr3_aa: CASSVTSGGMGHEQFF

d_call: NA
cdr3_length: 15
clone_size: few
v_call: TRBV7-2
j_call: TRBJ2-5
cdr3_nt: TGTGCCAGCAGCCTAACCGGGACACTGGGGAAGACCCAGTACTTC
cdr3_aa: CASSLTGTLGKTQYF

d_call: TRBD1
cdr3_length: 15
clone_size: few
v_call: TRBV7-2
j_call: TRBJ2-5
cdr3_nt: TGTGCCAGCAGCCCCCGGAAGGGACAGCAAGAGACCCAGTACTTC
cdr3_aa: CASSPRKGQQETQYF

d_call: NA
cdr3_length: 13
clone_size: few
v_call: TRBV5-1
j_call: TRBJ2-3
cdr3_nt: TGCGCCAGCAGGGGTTTAGATACAGATACGCAGTATTTT
cdr3_aa: CASRGLDTDTQYF

d_call: NA
cdr3_length: 15
clone_size: many
v_call: TRBV5-1
j_call: TRBJ2-7
cdr3_nt: TGCGCCAGCAGCTTGGAGGTCGGGGAGTCCTACGAGCAGTACTTC
cdr3_aa: CASSLEVGESYEQYF

d_call: TRBD2
cdr3_length: 14
clone_size: many
v_call: TRBV5-1
j_call: TRBJ2-5
cdr3_nt: TGCGCCAGCAGCTTCGGCGCTAGCGGGGAGACCCAGTACTTC
cdr3_aa: CASSFGASGETQYF

d_call: NA
cdr3_length: 16
clone_size: few
v_call: TRBV13
j_call: TRBJ1-6
cdr3_nt: TGTGCCAGCACCTTCGGTGGTCGCTCCTATAATTCACCCCTCCACTTT
cdr3_aa: CASTFGGRSYNSPLHF

d_call: NA
cdr3_length: 19
clone_size: few
v_call: TRBV7-9
j_call: TRBJ2-3
cdr3_nt: TGTGCCAGCAGCTTAACCCCCATCAGTGTAGGATTGGAAACAGATACGCAGTATTTT
cdr3_aa: CASSLTPISVGLETDTQYF

d_call: NA
cdr3_length: 14
clone_size: NA
v_call: TRBV29-1
j_call: TRBJ1-2
cdr3_nt: TGCAGCGTTGTTTACTCGCAGGGTTACTATGGCTACACCTTC
cdr3_aa: CSVVYSQGYYGYTF

d_call: NA
cdr3_length: 16
clone_size: NA
v_call: TRBV7-8
j_call: TRBJ1-6
cdr3_nt: TGTGCCAGCAGCTTAGCGGGAGGGTCCCTAGATTCACCCCTCCACTTT
cdr3_aa: CASSLAGGSLDSPLHF

d_call: NA
cdr3_length: 14
clone_size: few
v_call: TRBV3-1
j_call: TRBJ2-7
cdr3_nt: TGTGCCAGCAGCCAGGGGAGGTTCGTGTACGAGCAGTACTTC
cdr3_aa: CASSQGRFVYEQYF

d_call: NA
cdr3_length: 14
clone_size: few
v_call: TRBV4-2
j_call: TRBJ2-2
cdr3_nt: TGTGCCAGCAGCCAAGATCGGAGGGCCGGGGAGCTGTTTTTT
cdr3_aa: CASSQDRRAGELFF

d_call: NA
cdr3_length: 13
clone_size: many
v_call: TRBV27
j_call: TRBJ2-1
cdr3_nt: TGTGCCACCTGGGGGCTCCCCAACAATGAGCAGTTCTTC
cdr3_aa: CATWGLPNNEQFF

d_call: TRBD1
cdr3_length: 15
clone_size: many
v_call: TRBV4-2
j_call: TRBJ2-7
cdr3_nt: TGTGCCAGCAGCCAAGGAATGAGGGGGCTAGGCGAGCAGTACTTC
cdr3_aa: CASSQGMRGLGEQYF

d_call: NA
cdr3_length: 14
clone_size: few
v_call: TRBV19
j_call: TRBJ2-5
cdr3_nt: TGTGCCAGTAGTATCGACGGCCCCCAAGGGTCCCAGTACTTC
cdr3_aa: CASSIDGPQGSQYF

d_call: TRBD1
cdr3_length: 14
clone_size: many
v_call: TRBV12-3/TRBV12-4
j_call: TRBJ1-2
cdr3_nt: TGTGCCACGAAATCTCCCGGGACAGGAATCGGCTACACCTTC
cdr3_aa: CATKSPGTGIGYTF

d_call: NA
cdr3_length: 17
clone_size: few
v_call: TRBV5-1
j_call: TRBJ1-4
cdr3_nt: TGCGCCAGCAGCTTGGACCACTGGGGGGGAGTTAATGAAAAACTGTTTTTT
cdr3_aa: CASSLDHWGGVNEKLFF

d_call: NA
cdr3_length: 16
clone_size: few
v_call: TRBV30
j_call: TRBJ1-5
cdr3_nt: TGTGCCTGGAGTGTACGGGGACGACGGAGCAATCAGCCCCAGCATTTT
cdr3_aa: CAWSVRGRRSNQPQHF

d_call: NA
cdr3_length: 19
clone_size: many
v_call: TRBV12-3/TRBV12-4
j_call: TRBJ1-5
cdr3_nt: TGTGCCAGCTCCCTGTCCGCCACGGGTTCGGGGGGGATCAATCAGCCCCAGCATTTT
cdr3_aa: CASSLSATGSGGINQPQHF

d_call: NA
cdr3_length: 15
clone_size: many
v_call: TRBV4-3
j_call: TRBJ1-3
cdr3_nt: TGCGCCAGCAGCCAAGACTCTGGGAGTGGAAACACCATATATTTT
cdr3_aa: CASSQDSGSGNTIYF

d_call: NA
cdr3_length: 11
clone_size: NA
v_call: TRBV12-3/TRBV12-4
j_call: TRBJ1-5
cdr3_nt: TGTGCCAGCAGTTTCGACGGGCCCCAGCATTTT
cdr3_aa: CASSFDGPQHF

d_call: NA
cdr3_length: 12
clone_size: few
v_call: TRBV5-1
j_call: TRBJ2-7
cdr3_nt: TGCGCCAGCAGCGAGGGTTCCTACGAGCAGTACTTC
cdr3_aa: CASSEGSYEQYF

d_call: TRBD1
cdr3_length: 15
clone_size: few
v_call: TRBV7-2
j_call: TRBJ1-5
cdr3_nt: TGTGCCAGCAGCTCGACAGGGGGGACTAATCAGCCCCAGCATTTT
cdr3_aa: CASSSTGGTNQPQHF

d_call: TRBD1
cdr3_length: 15
clone_size: few
v_call: TRBV4-2
j_call: TRBJ1-5
cdr3_nt: TGTGCCAGCAGCCAAGATCAGGACAGGGATCAGCCCCAGCATTTT
cdr3_aa: CASSQDQDRDQPQHF

d_call: NA
cdr3_length: 16
clone_size: few
v_call: TRBV6-6
j_call: TRBJ2-7
cdr3_nt: TGTGCCAGCTCTTACCCGGTGGGGGGGCTGAGGGACGAGCAGTACTTC
cdr3_aa: CASSYPVGGLRDEQYF

d_call: NA
cdr3_length: 13
clone_size: few
v_call: TRBV6-5
j_call: TRBJ1-2
cdr3_nt: TGTGCCAGCAGTTACTCGTGGGGGCATGGCTACACCTTC
cdr3_aa: CASSYSWGHGYTF

d_call: NA
cdr3_length: 13
clone_size: many
v_call: TRBV6-2/TRBV6-3
j_call: TRBJ1-1
cdr3_nt: TGTGCCTTAAGGACATCCATGAACACTGAAGCTTTCTTT
cdr3_aa: CALRTSMNTEAFF

d_call: NA
cdr3_length: 13
clone_size: few
v_call: TRBV6-2/TRBV6-3
j_call: TRBJ1-5
cdr3_nt: TGTGCCAGCATGTTTGAAGGCAATCAGCCCCAGCATTTT
cdr3_aa: CASMFEGNQPQHF

d_call: NA
cdr3_length: 19
clone_size: few
v_call: TRBV18
j_call: TRBJ2-3
cdr3_nt: TGTGCCAGCTCACCACCGTCGCAGGGTACGGTAGACGGGGGAGATACGCAGTATTTT
cdr3_aa: CASSPPSQGTVDGGDTQYF

d_call: NA
cdr3_length: 15
clone_size: many
v_call: TRBV12-3/TRBV12-4
j_call: TRBJ1-1
cdr3_nt: TGTGCCAGCAGTTCCGGGACATCCGGATATACTAAGGCTTTCTTT
cdr3_aa: CASSSGTSGYTKAFF

d_call: NA
cdr3_length: 15
clone_size: many
v_call: TRBV18
j_call: TRBJ2-1
cdr3_nt: TGTGCCAGCTCACCCCTAATAGGCTCCTACAATGAGCAGTTCTTC
cdr3_aa: CASSPLIGSYNEQFF

d_call: NA
cdr3_length: 14
clone_size: NA
v_call: TRBV7-2
j_call: TRBJ1-1
cdr3_nt: TGTGCCAGCAGCTTTACTTATCAGAACACTGAAGCTTTCTTT
cdr3_aa: CASSFTYQNTEAFF

d_call: NA
cdr3_length: 14
clone_size: many
v_call: TRBV21-1
j_call: TRBJ2-5
cdr3_nt: TGTGCCAGCACTTACATGGAGGGGGAGGAGACCCAGTACTTC
cdr3_aa: CASTYMEGEETQYF

d_call: TRBD2
cdr3_length: 15
clone_size: NA
v_call: TRBV28
j_call: TRBJ2-4
cdr3_nt: TGTGCCAGCCTTTCCCAGGGCGGGGGCAAAAACATTCAGTACTTC
cdr3_aa: CASLSQGGGKNIQYF

d_call: NA
cdr3_length: 14
clone_size: many
v_call: TRBV5-1
j_call: TRBJ1-2
cdr3_nt: TGCGCCAGCAGCTCGCACTGTGGCCCCTCTGGCTACACCTTC
cdr3_aa: CASSSHCGPSGYTF

d_call: NA
cdr3_length: 11
clone_size: NA
v_call: TRBV20-1
j_call: TRBJ1-1
cdr3_nt: TGCAGTGCTAGGATGGAAACTGAAGCTTTCTTT
cdr3_aa: CSARMETEAFF

d_call: NA
cdr3_length: 15
clone_size: many
v_call: TRBV5-4
j_call: TRBJ1-1
cdr3_nt: TGTGCCAGCAGCTTGGCAGAGGGGGGGAACACTGAAGCTTTCTTT
cdr3_aa: CASSLAEGGNTEAFF

d_call: TRBD1
cdr3_length: 18
clone_size: many
v_call: TRBV7-2
j_call: TRBJ1-4
cdr3_nt: TGTGCCAGCAGCTTGGGACTTACCGCAGGGGGGCAGAATGAAAAACTGTTTTTT
cdr3_aa: CASSLGLTAGGQNEKLFF

d_call: NA
cdr3_length: 11
clone_size: many
v_call: TRBV12-3/TRBV12-4
j_call: TRBJ2-1
cdr3_nt: TGTGCCAGCAGTTTTTGGGTTGAGCAGTTCTTC
cdr3_aa: CASSFWVEQFF

d_call: NA
cdr3_length: 13
clone_size: NA
v_call: TRBV6-5
j_call: TRBJ1-6
cdr3_nt: TGTGCCAGCAGTTACGGGGGCCCTGCACCCCTCCACTTT
cdr3_aa: CASSYGGPAPLHF

d_call: TRBD1
cdr3_length: 16
clone_size: few
v_call: TRBV5-1
j_call: TRBJ2-2
cdr3_nt: TGCGCCAGCAGCTTGGCCCCCGACAGGGGCACCGGGGAGCTGTTTTTT
cdr3_aa: CASSLAPDRGTGELFF

d_call: NA
cdr3_length: 13
clone_size: few
v_call: TRBV4-1
j_call: TRBJ2-5
cdr3_nt: TGCGCCAGCAGCGGGGGGCTAGGGGAGACCCAGTACTTC
cdr3_aa: CASSGGLGETQYF